The clone carrying this T cell receptor (beta chain) was observed at least ten times. Its antigen is still unknown. TCRdb reanalysed the 5' RACE reads using MiXCR and keeps one entry per CDR3 protein. The sample contains 300,000 to 350,000 distinct CDR3 sequences, roughly 4.3% of which appear only once. These data are taken from a study of T cells after yellow fever vaccination. Study overall: Preparation used SMART-Seq v4 Ultra Low Input for the low-cell-number fractions. Study results and limitations: Booster sampling recovered most clones from primary vaccination (under 98% CD4, approximately 88% CD8). The CD4 compartment and the CD8 compartment contained a small share of clonotypes in common. The bulk population could contribute abundant contaminating clonotypes to FACS-sorted repertoires.

This CDR3 is built from 13 residues. V was pared by 4 bases and J by 9 bases, with 14 bases between. The germline gives CDR1 SGHRS, CDR2 YFSETQ. Sample: PBMCs, taken 15 days after the yellow fever booster vaccination. This TCR came from a man aged 18 to 29 who received the YFV17D yellow fever vaccine. The V and J genes are TRBV5-1 and TRBJ2-1; weak D call: TRBD2 (7 bases). CDR3 coding DNA: TGCGCCAGCAGCCCCCGGGGGGCTGGTGAGCAGTTCTTC. Translation gives CASSPRGAGEQFF.